This T cell receptor beta chain was recorded in a study of somatic mutations in cytotoxic T cells in rheumatoid arthritis (dated by TCRdb to 2016 to 2017). For the study in its entirety: Right after diagnosis and prior to the start of any treatment, 30 to 35 ml EDTA of peripheral blood was drawn from patients. Median age was essentially the same in the patient group and the control group. To characterize clonality, the study used TCRB deep sequencing while asking whether somatic mutations are carried by expanded CD8+ T-cell clones in newly diagnosed, untreated rheumatoid arthritis. TCRB deep sequencing was performed for approximately 61 rheumatoid arthritis patients and approximately 20 healthy controls. Some V beta antibody-stained T-cell populations were flow-sorted on a FACSAria II or Sony SH800 at nearly 100% purity, and sorted V beta1+ cells also underwent TCRB sequencing.

The immunoSEQ assay was applied to genomic DNA for TCRB CDR3 sequencing. The source study handled its data this way. Only a few patient CD8+ clones larger than 1% matched published virus-specific TCRB sequences when compared against them. Nothing other than productive TCRB rearrangements was included in the analyses. Clonality was calculated as a Shannon entropy-based productive clonality index, and a clone was defined by a unique TCRB CDR3 sequence. The template counts of each clone relative to the total templates per sample were used to calculate repertoire overlap between two samples. Flow cytometry-measured V-gene usage correlated with V-gene usage from TCRB sequencing, with a Spearman r of approximately 0.6. TCRdb retrieved this table from immuneACCESS and kept in-frame rearrangements only. Not all clones are present; in checked studies, unresolved V genes account for under half, and no reason is known for the remainder. V and J calls plus clone size are reproduced from that table; the DNA served to infer D and trimming. The sample table records fewer than 25,000 clones; 65% to 85% of these occur just once. The ten largest clones represent 11% of the sample.

Positive magnetic bead selection on an AutoMACS was used to isolate CD4+ and CD8+ cells, with flow cytometry used to check purity. Clonal expansions were first screened by flow cytometry with a TCR V beta antibody panel, then characterized by TCRB deep sequencing of sorted CD8+ fractions. Isolation of peripheral blood mononuclear cells was done through Ficoll-Paque PLUS density gradient separation. DNA was extracted from CD4-enriched, CD8-enriched or PBMC samples with Nucleospin Tissue or Tissue XS kits and quantified with a Qubit 2.0 fluorometer. Reading the germline V gene gives CDR1 SGHTA and CDR2 FQGTGA. Trimming takes 5 bases off V and 5 bases off J; junction bases not matched to a gene: 7. Including cysteine and phenylalanine, the CDR3 has 14 amino acids. The DNA shown is the 42-base CDR3, in frame from base 1. Beyond this particular receptor, the publication reports: In about an eighth of the 65 patients the largest CD8+ clone exceeded 20% of CD8+ cells, and several identical CD8+ TCRB sequences were shared between blood and synovial fluid. There was no significant difference in CD8+ T-cell clonality between rheumatoid arthritis patients and age-matched healthy controls. CD8+ clonality increased with age in patients (Spearman r of about 0.45) but not in healthy controls. It was unknown which antigens the expanded CD8+ clones targeted, and their absence from virus-specific databases did not exclude viral specificity. No adjustment for multiple comparisons was made for the slight TRBV07 underrepresentation in patients.

As regards this clone: Its target antigen remains unknown. Within one base of it there is no much larger clone, and no base qualities were kept.

Sample: CD8+ T cells sorted from blood. The sequence was collected from an adult with rheumatoid arthritis. The chain uses TRBV7-3 and TRBJ1-1; TRBD1 matches 8 bases in the middle. Here the CDR3 is given as CASSTQGEETEAFF. The base sequence is TGTGCCAGCAGCACACAGGGGGAGGAAACTGAAGCTTTCTTT. Extended through the reference TRBV7-3 and TRBJ1-1 proteins, this CDR3 yields the full variable domain: GAGVSQTPSNKVTEKGKYVELRCDPISGHTALYWYRQSLGQGPEFLIYFQGTGAADDSGLPNDRFFAVRPEGSVSTLKIQRTERGDSAVYLCASSTQGEETEAFFGQGTRLTVV.